The 17 T cell receptor beta chains below all came from one sample that was sequenced in a study of blood T cell repertoires in COVID-19. Using immunoSEQ multiplex PCR, the repertoire was profiled, and TCRdb retains in-frame clones only, with some absent. The table includes 350,000 to 400,000 clones, more than 75% detected once. The sample comprised PBMCs or T cells enriched from blood (not recorded which). The receptors derive from a woman aged 25 to 39 with acute COVID-19.

This rearrangement joins TRBV2 to TRBJ2-2, with TRBD1 identical over 9 bases. The CDR3 is 16 amino acids. Germline V gene lookup returns CDR1 SNHLY and CDR2 FYNNEI. V lost 6 bases, J lost 2 bases, and 7 bases stayed unmatched. The CDR3 reads CASRPPGQGNTGELFF. CDR3 nucleotides: TGTGCCAGCAGACCCCCGGGACAGGGAAACACCGGGGAGCTGTTTTTT.

The rearrangement uses TRBV27 and TRBJ2-1; TRBD1 matches at 11 bases. CDR1 and CDR2 (germline): MNHEY, SMNVEV (reference sequence). The junction had 2 bases not matched to a gene; V was cut back by 4 bases and J by 3 bases. The CDR3 contains 15 residues. CDR3 bases: TGTGCCAGCAGTTACGGGACAGGGGGCTACAATGAGCAGTTCTTC. Residues: CASSYGTGGYNEQFF.

The chain combines TRBV3-1 (or the pseudogene TRBV3-2) with TRBJ1-1; 7 bases fit TRBD1. V was clipped by 4 bases and J by 10 bases; unmatched bases: 9. CDR1 is LGHDT and CDR2 is YNNKEL in the germline V gene (reference sequence). The CDR3 is 13 residues long. CDR3 coding DNA: TGTGCCAGCAGCCCCGACAGGGAGAGATCAGCTTTCTTT. The encoded protein is CASSPDRERSAFF.

A remark on this clone: The same CDR3 also results from other DNA sequences found in this sample. The chain links TRBV27 to TRBJ2-7; 11 bases match TRBD1. Germline CDR1 is MNHEY and CDR2 is SMNVEV (reference sequence). This CDR3 comprises 15 residues. With V trimmed by 4 bases and J by 4 bases, 6 bases remained unmatched. CDR3 loop: CASSSGQGAGYEQYF. As DNA, the CDR3 is TGTGCCAGCAGTTCCGGACAGGGGGCAGGATACGAGCAGTACTTC.

The V and J genes are TRBV7-3 and TRBJ1-2, with 7 nucleotides matching TRBD1. CDR1 is SGHTA and CDR2 is FQGTGA in the germline V gene. J was trimmed by 2 bases and V by 5 bases; bases with no gene match: 8. The CDR3 is 15 residues long. CDR3 DNA: TGTGCCAGCAGCCCCCAGGGGGGATCAAACTATGGCTACACCTTC. As protein: CASSPQGGSNYGYTF.

This chain uses TRBV27 with TRBJ2-5, with 8 bases that match TRBD2. The CDR3 has 15 amino acids. Germline CDR1 is MNHEY and CDR2 is SMNVEV (reference sequence). Germline trimming cut 5 bases from V and 5 bases from J; bases unmatched to any gene: 10. The CDR3 reads CASSRGLGGVETQYF. The DNA of the CDR3 is TGTGCCAGCAGTCGGGGACTAGGCGGAGTGGAGACCCAGTACTTC.

The V gene is TRBV7-3, the J gene TRBJ1-2, with D uncertain. This CDR3 has 13 residues. Trimming shortened V by 0 bases and J by 8 bases, and 10 bases separated the two germline ends. The V gene's germline CDR1 is SGHTA and CDR2 FQGTGA. CDR3 coding DNA: TGTGCCAGCAGCTTAACCCCGGAGGACGGCTACACCTTC. Translated: CASSLTPEDGYTF.

The chain links TRBV5-4 to TRBJ2-7, with TRBD1 matching over 7 bases. In germline, CDR1 is SGHNT, CDR2 YYREEE (reference sequence). Trimming at V came to 6 bases and at J to 6 bases, leaving 12 bases not matched to a gene. This CDR3 comprises 14 residues. The CDR3 DNA sequence: TGTGCCAGCATGACAGGGAAAGGCAAACCCGAGCAGTACTTC. It translates to CASMTGKGKPEQYF.

The rearrangement joins TRBV5-1 to TRBJ1-6; 9 bases match TRBD1. V was clipped by 4 bases and J by 0 bases; unmatched bases: 8. This CDR3 spans 18 amino acids. Germline loops: CDR1 SGHRS, CDR2 YFSETQ. The CDR3 spells CASSIGTGGISYNSPLHF. CDR3 in DNA: TGCGCCAGCAGCATAGGTACAGGGGGCATCTCCTATAATTCACCCCTCCACTTT.

The genes are TRBV5-1 and TRBJ2-5, with D perhaps TRBD1 (5 bases). CDR3 length equals 13 residues. Trimming took 5 bases from V and 1 from J, leaving 9 bases between them. Germline V gene data show CDR1 as SGHRS and CDR2 as YFSETQ. The CDR3 sequence is CASSRQTQETQYF. As DNA, the CDR3 is TGCGCCAGCAGTCGACAGACCCAAGAGACCCAGTACTTC.

The chain uses TRBV4-1 and TRBJ1-2; TRBD1 is a possible D gene (6 bases). The CDR3 is 17 residues long. Germline CDR1 MGHRA, CDR2 YSYEKL. Trimming took 1 base from V and 2 from J, leaving 17 bases between them. The CDR3 sequence: CASSQVGGALENYGYTF. Written as DNA, the CDR3 is TGCGCCAGCAGCCAAGTCGGGGGGGCGCTAGAAAACTATGGCTACACCTTC.

The rearrangement joins TRBV5-1 to TRBJ2-2; TRBD1 matches at 8 bases. CDR3 size: 15 residues. Germline CDR1 is SGHRS and CDR2 is YFSETQ. Trimming took 5 bases from V and 3 from J; bases not matched to a gene: 6. The CDR3 DNA reads TGCGCCAGCAGGAGGGGACAGGTCGACACCGGGGAGCTGTTTTTT. Translating gives CASRRGQVDTGELFF.

As for this clone: A much bigger clone sits one base away, suggesting this may be a read error. The genes are TRBV6-4 and TRBJ1-6; D is uncertain. Germline CDR1 and CDR2: MRHNA and SNTAGT. The CDR3 is 13 residues long. The chain's CDR3 is CTSSDSEGSPLHF. The CDR3 DNA sequence: TGTACCAGCAGTGACTCCGAGGGTTCACCCCTCCACTTT.

This clone was seen once. The rearrangement joins TRBV7-3 to TRBJ1-2, with D unresolved. Germline V gene lookup returns CDR1 SGHTA and CDR2 FQGTGA. The V end lost 2 bases, the J end lost 3 bases, and 13 bases lay between the germline ends. There are 15 residues in the CDR3. The CDR3 sequence: CASSLGGYGDYGYTF. CDR3 DNA sequence: TGTGCCAGCAGCTTAGGAGGGTATGGGGACTATGGCTACACCTTC.

In the case of this clone: Different DNA sequences within this sample yield the same CDR3. The chain joins TRBV5-1 to TRBJ2-3, with a tentative D call TRBD1 (6 bases). Germline values: CDR1 SGHRS, CDR2 YFSETQ. V lost 1 base and J lost 2, with 14 bases in between. This CDR3 has 16 residues. CDR3 sequence (DNA): TGCGCCAGCAGCTTGAGAGGCAGGGGATCCACAGATACGCAGTATTTT. This translates into CASSLRGRGSTDTQYF.

In this sample, this clone turned up once. V is TRBV15 and J is TRBJ1-3, with 7 bases fitting TRBD1. V was clipped by 5 bases and J by 9 bases; unmatched bases: 13. The CDR3 is 15 amino acids. Per germline, CDR1 LNHNV and CDR2 YYDKDF (reference sequence). The CDR3 coding sequence is TGTGCCACCAGCGAGCTAGGGGGCGCGGGAGGCACCATATATTTT. Protein product: CATSELGGAGGTIYF.

The rearrangement joins TRBV24-1 to TRBJ2-2; TRBD1 agrees at 9 bases. This CDR3 spans 17 amino acids. Germline assignment: CDR1 KGHDR and CDR2 SFDVKD. With V trimmed by 7 bases and J by 4 bases, 12 bases remained unmatched. Here the CDR3 DNA reads TGTGCCACCAGCCCCATGCCGACAGGGGGTTTCACCGGGGAGCTGTTTTTT. This translates into CATSPMPTGGFTGELFF.